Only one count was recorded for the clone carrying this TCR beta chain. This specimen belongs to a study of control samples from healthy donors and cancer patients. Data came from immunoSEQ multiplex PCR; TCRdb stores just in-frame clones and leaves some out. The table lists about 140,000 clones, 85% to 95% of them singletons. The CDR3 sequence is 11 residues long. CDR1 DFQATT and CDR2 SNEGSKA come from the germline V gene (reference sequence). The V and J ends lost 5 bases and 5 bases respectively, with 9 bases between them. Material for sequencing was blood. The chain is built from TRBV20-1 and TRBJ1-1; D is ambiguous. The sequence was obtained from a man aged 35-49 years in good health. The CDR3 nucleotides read TGCAGTGCTGGATTGGATACTGAAGCTTTCTTT. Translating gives CSAGLDTEAFF.